Listed below are T cell receptor beta chains from one sample, sequenced in a study of T cell changes during pregnancy in multiple sclerosis. Profiling relied on immunoSEQ multiplex PCR, and the TCRdb table lists in-frame clones only, not all of them. The sample consists of about 66,000 clones, 75% to 95% of them appearing once. The sample in question was CD8+ T cells from peripheral blood mononuclear cells, obtained before pregnancy. The receptors were sampled from a female donor with multiple sclerosis, enrolled in a pregnancy study. Each CDR3 is given with its conserved first and last residue. The D gene is left open where the match is weak. Some rows mark clone size as missing; the rest say once, few, many or name a class of expanded clone.

once TRBJ1-5 . TRBV6-1 TGTGCCAGCAGGGAGGGAGGGGTTTGGCAGCCCCAGCATTTT CASREGGVWQPQHF
. TRBJ1-6 . TRBV5-4 TGTGCCAGCAGCACGACAGCTAATTCACCCCTCCACTTT CASSTTANSPLHF
once TRBJ2-7 . TRBV27 TGTGCCAGCAGCCCAGGCGAATACGAGCAGTACTTC CASSPGEYEQYF
. TRBJ1-1 . TRBV6-4 TGTGCTAGGGCCCCTGTTGGAGGAGCTTTCTTT CARAPVGGAFF
. TRBJ1-5 TRBD1 TRBV4-1 TGCGCCAGCAGCCAAGAGGACACAGGGGGAATTAGCAATCAGCCCCAGCATTTT CASSQEDTGGISNQPQHF
. TRBJ2-1 TRBD2 TRBV19 TGTGCCAGTAGTATGGGACTAGCGGCCCCGACTTCCTACAATGAGCAGTTCTTC CASSMGLAAPTSYNEQFF
. TRBJ2-1 . TRBV7-2 TGTGCCAGCAGATCACAAAGGACTCCCGGTCATGAGCAGTTCTTC CASRSQRTPGHEQFF
. TRBJ2-7 TRBD1 TRBV5-1 TGCGCCAGCAGCTTGAACGGGGTTCGACAGGGGGCCAACGAGCAGTACTTC CASSLNGVRQGANEQYF
. TRBJ2-1 TRBD2 TRBV27 TGTGCCAGCAGTTTGGGACTAGCGGGGGGTAACAATGAGCAGTTCTTC CASSLGLAGGNNEQFF
once TRBJ2-2 TRBD1 TRBV10-3 TGTGCCATCAGTGACCCGCGGACAGGTGGGGAGCTGTTTTTT CAISDPRTGGELFF
. TRBJ2-5 TRBD2 TRBV27 TGTGCCAGCAGTTTCCTAGCGGGGGGCCAAGAGACCCAGTACTTC CASSFLAGGQETQYF
. TRBJ2-7 TRBD2 TRBV6-5 TGTGCCAGTCACCTAGCGGGGGGGCGGGAGCAGTACTTC CASHLAGGREQYF
. TRBJ2-1 TRBD1 TRBV14 TGTGCCAGCAGCCAAGCTCACCGGGACAGGGTCCTCTCCTACAATGAGCAGTTCTTC CASSQAHRDRVLSYNEQFF
. TRBJ2-7 . TRBV7-9 TGTGCCAGCAACCCTAGCTCCTACGAGCAGTACTTC CASNPSSYEQYF
. TRBJ1-2 . TRBV7-6 TGTGCCAGCAGCTTAGACAGTGTAGCTAACTATGGCTACACCTTC CASSLDSVANYGYTF
. TRBJ2-7 TRBD1 TRBV5-5 TGTGCCAGCATGCCCGGGACAGTTCTCGAGCAGTACTTC CASMPGTVLEQYF
. TRBJ1-2 . TRBV5-6 TGTGCCAGCAGCTTGGGACGCCTAAGGAGCTATGGCTACACCTTC CASSLGRLRSYGYTF
. TRBJ1-4 . TRBV19 TGTGCCAGTAGTGTGACAGGAGGAGCTGAAAAACTGTTTTTT CASSVTGGAEKLFF
. TRBJ2-3 TRBD2 TRBV9 TGTGCCAGCAGCGTAGCTAGCGGGGAAAGCACAGATACGCAGTATTTT CASSVASGESTDTQYF
. TRBJ2-3 TRBD1 TRBV9 TGTGCCAGCAGCGTAGGGACAGGGGGAACAGATACGCAGTATTTT CASSVGTGGTDTQYF
few TRBJ2-7 . TRBV21-1 TGTGGCACAGCGGGGGGTAGGTGTCACGAGCAGTACTTC CGTAGGRCHEQYF
. TRBJ1-2 TRBD1 TRBV5-6 TGTGCCAGCAGCTTGTGGGGACAGGGGGCGTCTGTCTATGGCTACACCTTC CASSLWGQGASVYGYTF
. TRBJ2-7 . TRBV6-4 TGTGCCAGCAGTGACTGGACACGGTCCTACGAGCAGTACTTC CASSDWTRSYEQYF
. TRBJ2-1 . TRBV6-5 TGTGCCAGCACCCCCTCTAGCCCCCCCTACAATGAGCAGTTCTTC CASTPSSPPYNEQFF
. TRBJ2-3 TRBD2 TRBV9 TGTGCCAGCAATAGCGGGGCAACAGATACGCAGTATTTT CASNSGATDTQYF
. TRBJ2-1 . TRBV4-1 TGCGCCAGCAGCCAAGAAAGTCGGTCGAACAATGAGCAGTTCTTC CASSQESRSNNEQFF
. TRBJ1-2 TRBD1 TRBV9 TGTGCCAGCAGCCTAGGAGACAGGGACGATCCTAACTATGGCTACACCTTC CASSLGDRDDPNYGYTF